This T cell receptor beta chain was obtained from a study of cytomegalovirus exposure and HLA in healthy donors. Study at large: The use of the same platform for the 100 to 150 validation repertoires and the roughly 730 first-cohort repertoires was reported by a later analysis.

Study-level points and caveats: Usually a TCR sequence was rare, but some public TCRs were found in many donors. For cytomegalovirus status, the classifier reportedly gave diagnoses with high specificity and sensitivity. The study labeled fewer than 200 TCR beta chains cytomegalovirus-associated.

Note on this clone: Its cognate antigen is unknown.

CDR1 is PRHDT and CDR2 is FYEKMQ in the germline V gene (reference sequence). The length of the CDR3 is 13 residues. With V trimmed by 9 bases and J by 10 bases, 13 bases remained unmatched. The data were produced by immunoSEQ multiplex PCR, yet TCRdb's version contains in-frame clones alone and is incomplete. The profile shows roughly 120,000 clones, about 87% of them singletons. The sequencing input was PBMCs. V and J are TRBV13 and TRBJ1-1; 8 bases fit TRBD1. This receptor was taken from a man aged 18 to 29 in good health and CMV-seronegative. CDR3: CASGRGRLTGAFF. In DNA form, the CDR3 reads TGTGCCAGTGGCAGGGGGCGGCTAACAGGAGCTTTCTTT.